This T cell receptor (beta chain) was documented in a study of OX40 agonist ivuxolimab in advanced cancers. In the study overall: Around 40% of patients had received prior checkpoint inhibitor therapy. Whole-study results and caveats: Both CD4+ and CD8+ T cell populations in blood had undergone clonal expansion by week 6 at 0.1 to 3.0 mg/kg. Antigens targeted by the expanded peripheral T cells were not determined.

Germline CDR1 and CDR2: MDHEN and SYDVKM. Trimming cost V 2 bases and J 1 base, with 11 bases left between them. The CDR3 spans 16 residues. Note on this clone: The antigen remains undetermined.

Measured with immunoSEQ multiplex PCR; TCRdb has only the in-frame clones, and not every one. Counted here are more than 75,000 clones, 70% to 90% occurring once; the ten biggest clones make up 0.82%. This TCR was sampled from an adult with an advanced solid tumor such as melanoma, head and neck, liver or kidney cancer. The chain carries TRBV28 and TRBJ2-2; D is perhaps TRBD1 (6 bases). The sample here was CD4+ or CD8+ T cells sorted from blood, taken in a trial of the OX40 agonist ivuxolimab. CDR3 DNA: TGTGCCAGCAGTTTAGGGGCACAGGGGAACACCGGGGAGCTGTTTTTT. Translating it yields CASSLGAQGNTGELFF.